This is a list of T cell receptor beta chains from one sample in a study of blood T cell repertoires in COVID-19. The assay was immunoSEQ multiplex PCR, and TCRdb's table has in-frame clones only and misses some. The sample has over 95,000 clones, less than 85% seen once; the top ten hold around 15%. What was sequenced was peripheral blood. The receptors shown here come from a woman aged 55-70 years with acute or convalescent COVID-19. The CDR3 runs from the conserved cysteine through the conserved F or W. A D gene is named only where the DNA matches it firmly. The size field is filled for only some rows; it gives once, few, many or a size class.

J gene: TRBJ2-7
D gene: -
V gene: TRBV7-2
clone size: once
CDR3 protein: CASSLRGRGNEQYF
CDR3 DNA: TGTGCCAGCAGCTTAAGAGGCAGGGGAAACGAGCAGTACTTC

J gene: TRBJ2-7
D gene: TRBD1
V gene: TRBV7-9
clone size: -
CDR3 protein: CASAADRARGEQYF
CDR3 DNA: TGTGCCAGCGCCGCGGACAGGGCAAGGGGCGAGCAGTACTTC

J gene: TRBJ2-7
D gene: TRBD2
V gene: TRBV12-5
clone size: -
CDR3 protein: CARGCKCGGASYEQYF
CDR3 DNA: TGTGCTAGAGGATGTAAGTGCGGGGGGGCCTCCTACGAGCAGTACTTC

J gene: TRBJ2-5
D gene: -
V gene: TRBV6-2/TRBV6-3
clone size: -
CDR3 protein: CASSYGLEETETQYF
CDR3 DNA: TGTGCCAGCAGTTACGGGCTGGAAGAGACAGAGACCCAGTACTTC

J gene: TRBJ2-7
D gene: TRBD2
V gene: TRBV6-2/TRBV6-3
clone size: -
CDR3 protein: CASSYEAGGIYYEQYF
CDR3 DNA: TGTGCCAGCAGTTACGAAGCGGGGGGCATTTACTACGAGCAGTACTTC

J gene: TRBJ2-3
D gene: -
V gene: TRBV11-3
clone size: many
CDR3 protein: CASSDRTGPDTQYF
CDR3 DNA: TGTGCCAGCAGCGATCGCACAGGGCCAGATACGCAGTATTTT

J gene: TRBJ2-1
D gene: TRBD1
V gene: TRBV5-1
clone size: few
CDR3 protein: CASSLRGQGSGSYNEQFF
CDR3 DNA: TGCGCCAGCAGCTTGAGGGGACAGGGGAGCGGATCCTACAATGAGCAGTTCTTC

J gene: TRBJ2-2
D gene: TRBD2
V gene: TRBV5-1
clone size: -
CDR3 protein: CASSFGSGGGGELFF
CDR3 DNA: TGCGCCAGCAGCTTTGGTAGCGGGGGCGGCGGGGAGCTGTTTTTT

J gene: TRBJ2-1
D gene: TRBD2
V gene: TRBV7-9
clone size: -
CDR3 protein: CASSVSLAGGSNEQFF
CDR3 DNA: TGTGCCAGCAGCGTTAGTTTAGCGGGGGGGTCCAATGAGCAGTTCTTC

J gene: TRBJ1-1
D gene: -
V gene: TRBV7-6
clone size: few
CDR3 protein: CASSPTGMNTEAFF
CDR3 DNA: TGTGCCAGCAGTCCCACAGGGATGAACACTGAAGCTTTCTTT

J gene: TRBJ2-3
D gene: TRBD2
V gene: TRBV27
clone size: -
CDR3 protein: CASNTMERGVTDTQYF
CDR3 DNA: TGTGCCAGCAACACTATGGAGCGGGGGGTCACAGATACGCAGTATTTT

J gene: TRBJ2-7
D gene: -
V gene: TRBV6-5
clone size: -
CDR3 protein: CASGQRASEQYF
CDR3 DNA: TGTGCCAGCGGGCAGAGGGCCAGTGAGCAGTACTTC

J gene: TRBJ1-2
D gene: -
V gene: TRBV27
clone size: -
CDR3 protein: CASSLFSGETAYGYTF
CDR3 DNA: TGTGCCAGCAGTTTATTTTCGGGGGAGACAGCCTATGGCTACACCTTC

J gene: TRBJ1-1
D gene: TRBD1
V gene: TRBV6-6
clone size: -
CDR3 protein: CASSGPTGETEAFF
CDR3 DNA: TGTGCCAGCAGTGGCCCGACAGGGGAGACTGAAGCTTTCTTT

J gene: TRBJ1-3
D gene: -
V gene: TRBV11-3
clone size: -
CDR3 protein: CASSLEPGESTIYF
CDR3 DNA: TGTGCCAGCAGCTTAGAACCAGGGGAGAGCACCATATATTTT